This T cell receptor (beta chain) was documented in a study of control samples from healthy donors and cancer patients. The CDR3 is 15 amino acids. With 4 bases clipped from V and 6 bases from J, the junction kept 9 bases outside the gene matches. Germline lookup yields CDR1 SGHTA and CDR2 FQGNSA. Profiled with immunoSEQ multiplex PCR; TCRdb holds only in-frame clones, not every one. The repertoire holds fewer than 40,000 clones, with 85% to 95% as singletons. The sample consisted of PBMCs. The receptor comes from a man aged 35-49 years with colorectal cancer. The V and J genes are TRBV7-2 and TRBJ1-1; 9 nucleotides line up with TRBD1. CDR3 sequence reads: CASSSPGTGKPEAFF. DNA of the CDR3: TGTGCCAGCAGCTCCCCAGGGACAGGGAAGCCTGAAGCTTTCTTT.